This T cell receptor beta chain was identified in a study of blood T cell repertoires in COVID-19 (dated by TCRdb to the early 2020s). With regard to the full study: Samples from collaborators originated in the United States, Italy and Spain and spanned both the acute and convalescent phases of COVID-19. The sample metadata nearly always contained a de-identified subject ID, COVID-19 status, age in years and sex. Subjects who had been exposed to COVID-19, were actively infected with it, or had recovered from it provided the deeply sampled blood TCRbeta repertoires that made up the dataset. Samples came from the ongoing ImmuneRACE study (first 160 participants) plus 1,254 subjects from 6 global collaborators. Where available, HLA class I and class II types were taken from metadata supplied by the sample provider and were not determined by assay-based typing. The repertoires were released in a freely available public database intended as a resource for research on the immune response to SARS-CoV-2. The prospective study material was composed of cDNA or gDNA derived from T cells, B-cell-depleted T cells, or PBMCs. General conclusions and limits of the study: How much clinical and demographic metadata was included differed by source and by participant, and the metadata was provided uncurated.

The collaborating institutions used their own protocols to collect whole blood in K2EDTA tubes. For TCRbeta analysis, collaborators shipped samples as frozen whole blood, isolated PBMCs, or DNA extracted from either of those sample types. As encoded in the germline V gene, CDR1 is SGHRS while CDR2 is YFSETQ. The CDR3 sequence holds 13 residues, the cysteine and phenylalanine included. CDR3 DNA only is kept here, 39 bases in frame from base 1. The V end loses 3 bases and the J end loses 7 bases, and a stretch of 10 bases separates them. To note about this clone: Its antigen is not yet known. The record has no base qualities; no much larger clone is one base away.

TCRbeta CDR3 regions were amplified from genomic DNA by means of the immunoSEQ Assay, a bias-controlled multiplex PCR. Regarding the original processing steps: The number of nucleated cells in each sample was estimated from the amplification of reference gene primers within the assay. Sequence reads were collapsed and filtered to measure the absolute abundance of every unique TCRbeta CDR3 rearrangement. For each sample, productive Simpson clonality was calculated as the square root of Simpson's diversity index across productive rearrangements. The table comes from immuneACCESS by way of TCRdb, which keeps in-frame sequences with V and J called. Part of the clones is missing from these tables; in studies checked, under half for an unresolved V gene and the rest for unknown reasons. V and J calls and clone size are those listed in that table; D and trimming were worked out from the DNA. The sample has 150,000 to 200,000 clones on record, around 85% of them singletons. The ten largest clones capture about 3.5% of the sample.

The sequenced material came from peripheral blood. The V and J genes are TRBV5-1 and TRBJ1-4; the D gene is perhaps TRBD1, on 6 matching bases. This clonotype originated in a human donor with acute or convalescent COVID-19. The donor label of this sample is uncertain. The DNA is TGCGCCAGCAGCTCCCGGGACACTGAAAAACTGTTTTTT. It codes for CASSSRDTEKLFF.